Detailed here is one T cell receptor beta chain. The antigen is undetermined. Template switching with 5'RACE generated the TCR cDNA and added a universal primer site and UMIs. Via MiXCR, TCRdb re-called the 5' RACE reads, giving one row per CDR3 protein. The sample records some 600,000 distinct CDR3 sequences, over 9% being singletons. The data stem from a study of T cells after yellow fever vaccination. Whole-study context: Where fractions had low cell numbers, libraries were prepared from them with the SMART-Seq v4 Ultra Low Input RNA kit. General observations from the study: Peaking on day 5 versus 15, the secondary response was faster but weaker. FACS-sorted repertoires could harbor abundant contaminating bulk-population clonotypes.

The CDR3 length is 14 residues. V dropped 8 bases and J dropped 0 bases, with 10 bases sitting between them. The receptor's source is a man aged 30-40 years who received the YFV17D yellow fever vaccine. The chain joins TRBV12-3 or TRBV12-4 to TRBJ1-4; D uncertain. Specimen: PBMCs, collected on the day of the yellow fever booster vaccination. CDR3 sequence reads: CASRERATNEKLFF. The CDR3 nucleotides are TGTGCCAGCCGGGAGCGGGCAACTAATGAAAAACTGTTTTTT.